Presented here are 26 T cell receptor beta chains from one specimen sequenced in a study of human T cells and chemical hapten exposure. MiXCR, run by TCRdb on the RACE reads, gives a single entry per CDR3 protein. Of 210,000 or so distinct CDR3 sequences listed, 24% are singletons. Described time point: patch test 3, about 24 weeks after DPC sensitization. As to treatment: therapeutic diphenylcyclopropenone sensitization with weekly scalp DPC. The sequenced sample was whole blood, obtained in connection with sensitization to the hapten diphenylcyclopropenone (DPC). The receptors were sampled from a woman aged 40 to 50 with alopecia areata. Some clones in this sample may be carry-over from other donors' samples.

The genes are TRBV5-6 and TRBJ2-7, with 10 nucleotides matching TRBD1. This CDR3 has 16 amino acids. The V and J ends lost 1 base and 4 bases, in that order; junction bases with no gene match: 8. Germline-derived CDR1 and CDR2 are SGHDT and YYEEEE. CDR3 in DNA: TGTGCCAGCAGCTTGTTACGCGGGGACAGGGGATACGAGCAGTACTTC. Translated: CASSLLRGDRGYEQYF.

A few counts support this clonotype. The rearrangement links TRBV29-1 to TRBJ1-1, with D possibly being TRBD1 (5 bases). Germline loops: CDR1 SQVTM, CDR2 ANQGSEA. The CDR3 has 13 amino acids. Trimming stripped 7 bases from V and 0 bases from J, with 12 bases between. The CDR3 protein is CSARTGLNTEAFF. CDR3 nucleotides: TGCAGCGCCCGGACGGGACTGAACACTGAAGCTTTCTTT.

V is TRBV29-1 and J is TRBJ2-7, with D perhaps matching TRBD1 (5 bases). The CDR3 covers 14 residues. V gave up 2 bases and J gave up 2 bases, with 13 bases separating them. Germline CDR1 reads SQVTM; CDR2 reads ANQGSEA. This CDR3 is CSVELTHRTYEQYF. In DNA form, the CDR3 reads TGCAGCGTTGAACTCACCCACAGGACCTACGAGCAGTACTTC.

This chain connects TRBV7-2 to TRBJ1-2, with D unclear. Germline CDR1 reads SGHTA; CDR2 reads FQGNSA. V lost 1 base to trimming and J lost 0 bases, with 6 bases between them. This CDR3 spans 14 amino acids. CDR3 sequence reads: CASSLGLTNYGYTF. Written as DNA, the CDR3 is TGTGCCAGCAGCTTAGGACTCACTAACTATGGCTACACCTTC.

J is TRBJ1-5 and V is TRBV6-2 or TRBV6-3; D might be TRBD1 (6 bases). Trimming took off 2 bases at V and 2 bases at J, with 10 bases between the two ends. There are 15 residues in the CDR3. CDR1 MNHEY and CDR2 SVGEGT come from the germline V gene. CDR3 in DNA: TGTGCCAGCAGTTACGGGGGCCCGGGCAATCAGCCCCAGCATTTT. Amino acids: CASSYGGPGNQPQHF.

The genes are TRBV2 and TRBJ2-3; the D is unclear. There are 14 residues in the CDR3. The germline gives CDR1 SNHLY, CDR2 FYNNEI. Trimming removed 7 bases at V and 0 bases at J, with 11 bases between. In DNA, the CDR3 is TGTGCCAGCAATCCGGGCCTAAGCACAGATACGCAGTATTTT. This encodes CASNPGLSTDTQYF.

At least ten counts were recorded for this clonotype. The J gene is TRBJ2-5, the V gene TRBV11-2, with D unclear. The germline V and J ends were trimmed by 1 base and 5 bases, with 17 bases remaining between them. The CDR3 sequence is 16 residues long. Germline lookup yields CDR1 SGHAT and CDR2 FQNNGV. CDR3 nucleotide sequence: TGTGCCAGCAGCTTAGGCGGCCGTTCTAGTGGCGAGACCCAGTACTTC. It yields the protein CASSLGGRSSGETQYF.

The rearrangement uses TRBV4-2 and TRBJ2-7; TRBD1 agrees at 8 bases. The CDR3 is 15 amino acids. Germline-derived CDR1 and CDR2 are LGHNA and YNFKEQ. Germline trimming cut 3 bases from V and 4 bases from J; bases unmatched to any gene: 8. The CDR3 loop reads CASSQATGTGYEQYF. The CDR3 coding sequence is TGTGCCAGCAGCCAGGCGACGGGGACAGGTTACGAGCAGTACTTC.

DNA of the CDR3: TGTGCCAGCAGCTCCCTGGGCGGGGGCGAGCAGTACTTC. This sequence encodes CASSSLGGGEQYF. The rearrangement links TRBV7-6 to TRBJ2-7; 7 bases are a match to TRBD2. The CDR3 is 13 amino acids. V shed 4 bases and J 6 bases; nucleotides not matched to a gene: 6. The germline V gene has CDR1 SGHVS and CDR2 FNYEAQ. The entire variable domain, with the rest obtained from reference TRBV7-6 and TRBJ2-7, is as follows: GAGVSQSPRYKVTKRGQDVALRCDPISGHVSLYWYRQALGQGPEFLTYFNYEAQQDKSGLPNDRFSAERPEGSISTLTIQRTEQRDSAMYRCASSSLGGGEQYFGPGTRLTVT.

This clonotype was seen a few times. This chain joins TRBV28 and TRBJ1-5, with TRBD1 as a possible D gene (6 bases). V lost 8 bases and J lost 6, with 20 bases in between. This CDR3 has 15 amino acids. Germline V gene data show CDR1 as MDHEN and CDR2 as SYDVKM. CDR3 protein: CASRWPGGALQPQHF. CDR3 bases: TGTGCCAGCCGGTGGCCCGGGGGCGCCCTTCAGCCCCAGCATTTT.

This clonotype was detected a few times. The chain employs TRBV5-1 and TRBJ2-5; 9 nucleotides agree with TRBD2. The germline V gene has CDR1 SGHRS and CDR2 YFSETQ. V was clipped by 1 base and J by 4 bases; unmatched bases: 5. This CDR3 comprises 15 residues. The CDR3 protein is CASSLNSGRRETQYF. CDR3 coding DNA: TGCGCCAGCAGCTTGAATAGCGGGAGAAGAGAGACCCAGTACTTC.

In its sample, this clonotype was seen many times. V usage is TRBV12-3 or TRBV12-4 and J usage is TRBJ2-1, with D unclear. The V end was cut by 1 base, the J end by 4 bases, with 5 bases between. This CDR3 has 13 amino acids. The CDR3 DNA is TGTGCCAGCAGTTTAGGCAGTTACAATGAGCAGTTCTTC. It codes for CASSLGSYNEQFF.

V gene TRBV27 combines with J gene TRBJ2-3, with D tentatively TRBD1 or TRBD2 (5 bases each). In germline, CDR1 is MNHEY, CDR2 SMNVEV (reference sequence). Trimming removed 8 bases from V and 2 bases from J, with 14 bases in between. The CDR3 length is 14 residues. DNA for the CDR3: TGTGCCAGCTCTTTGAGGGACGTCACAGATACGCAGTATTTT. This translates into CASSLRDVTDTQYF.

This clonotype has more than one count but fewer than ten. This chain connects TRBV6-6 to TRBJ2-5; 10 bases match TRBD2. This CDR3 has 14 residues. CDR1 is MNHNY and CDR2 is SVGAGI in the germline V gene (reference sequence). V shed 8 bases, J shed 1 base, and the junction held 4 bases outside the gene matches. CDR3 DNA sequence: TGTGCCAGCTGGAGCGGGAGGGCCCAAGAGACCCAGTACTTC. It codes for CASWSGRAQETQYF.

The V gene is TRBV2, the J gene TRBJ2-7; D is unclear. The germline V gene has CDR1 SNHLY and CDR2 FYNNEI. V lost 3 bases to trimming and J lost 2 bases, with 11 bases between them. CDR3 size: 14 residues. The CDR3 DNA follows: TGTGCCAGCAGTGATCCGAGCCTGGCCTACGAGCAGTACTTC. Translated: CASSDPSLAYEQYF.

This clonotype was picked up a small number of times. V is TRBV24-1 and J is TRBJ2-6; possible D gene TRBD1, 6 bases. V was clipped by 5 bases and J by 0 bases, with 22 bases between them. The CDR3 has 20 residues. Germline V gene lookup returns CDR1 KGHDR and CDR2 SFDVKD. CDR3 sequence (DNA): TGTGCCACCAGTGCCTCGTCGTCAGGGGTTAGGCACTCTGGGGCCAACGTCCTGACTTTC. It specifies CATSASSSGVRHSGANVLTF.

This clonotype was found a few times. The chain uses TRBV7-2 and TRBJ1-2; D gene ambiguous. Per the germline V gene, CDR1 is SGHTA and CDR2 is FQGNSA. The V end was cut by 1 base, the J end by 2 bases, with 8 bases between. The CDR3 loop spans 14 amino acids. This CDR3 is CASSLVQNNYGYTF. In DNA, the CDR3 is TGTGCCAGCAGCTTAGTCCAGAACAACTATGGCTACACCTTC. Combining the CDR3 with reference TRBV7-2 and TRBJ1-2 gives the whole variable domain GAGVSQSPSNKVTEKGKDVELRCDPISGHTALYWYRQSLGQGLEFLIYFQGNSAPDKSGLPSDRFSAERTGGSVSTLTIQRTQQEDSAVYLCASSLVQNNYGYTFGSGTRLTVV.

The chain uses TRBV10-3 and TRBJ2-3, with D tentatively TRBD1 (5 bases). The germline V gene has CDR1 ENHRY and CDR2 SYGVKD. There are 15 residues in the CDR3. V lost 3 bases to trimming and J lost 4 bases, with 14 bases between them. CDR3 DNA: TGTGCCATCAGTGAAGGGTTGCAGGGTGCAGATACGCAGTATTTT. This encodes CAISEGLQGADTQYF.

The rearrangement links TRBV6-5 to TRBJ2-1; 7 bases map to TRBD1. Germline lookup yields CDR1 MNHEY and CDR2 SVGAGI. Trimming cost V 5 bases and J 5 bases; bases outside gene matches: 3. This CDR3 is built from 13 residues. The CDR3 coding sequence is TGTGCCAGCAGTGGACAGGCTGACAATGAGCAGTTCTTC. Its protein is CASSGQADNEQFF.

The CDR3 here is CASSLGQISYNEQFF. The CDR3 DNA reads TGTGCCAGCAGCCTGGGACAGATCTCCTACAATGAGCAGTTCTTC. V and J are TRBV11-1 and TRBJ2-1, with 7 nucleotides matching TRBD1. Trimming removed 5 bases from V and 0 bases from J; junction bases left unmatched: 4. The CDR3 extends over 15 amino acids. The germline V gene encodes CDR1 SGHAT and CDR2 FQDESV (reference sequence).

This clonotype was observed a handful of times. The rearrangement uses TRBV20-1 and TRBJ2-7; 10 bases are a match to TRBD2. The germline V gene has CDR1 DFQATT and CDR2 SNEGSKA (reference sequence). After removal of 6 bases from V and 2 bases from J, the junction contained 13 bases not matched to a gene. CDR3 size: 16 residues. The CDR3 DNA follows: TGCAGTGCCGATCGGCTAGCGGGAGAGTGGCCCTACGAGCAGTACTTC. Amino acids: CSADRLAGEWPYEQYF.

This chain joins TRBV18 and TRBJ1-1; no clear D gene. V shed 2 bases and J shed 0 bases, with 7 bases lying between them. This CDR3 is 14 amino acids long. Germline CDR1 is KGHSH and CDR2 is LQKENI. The CDR3, as DNA: TGTGCCAGCTCACCAAACCGCGTGAACACTGAAGCTTTCTTT. Amino acids: CASSPNRVNTEAFF.

This clonotype has a handful of counts. V usage is TRBV20-1 and J usage is TRBJ1-2; D is unresolved. Germline lookup yields CDR1 DFQATT and CDR2 SNEGSKA (reference sequence). This CDR3 is built from 12 residues. V lost 1 base and J lost 4, with 7 bases in between. CDR3 loop: CSARADPYGYTF. In DNA, the CDR3 is TGCAGTGCTAGAGCAGACCCCTATGGCTACACCTTC.

This clonotype was detected a few times. The chain recombines TRBV19 with TRBJ2-7, with TRBD1 matching 9 bases. The CDR3 is 14 residues long. Germline CDR1 reads LNHDA; CDR2 reads SQIVND (reference sequence). J was trimmed by 6 bases and V by 7 bases; bases with no gene match: 10. The CDR3 DNA reads as TGTGCCAGTACCCACCGGGACAGGGCGGGCGAGCAGTACTTC. Translated: CASTHRDRAGEQYF.

This clonotype was counted a few times. The genes are TRBV5-1 and TRBJ2-1, with D possibly being TRBD2 (5 bases). With 2 bases removed from V and 5 bases from J, the gap between germline ends came to 8 bases. From germline, CDR1 is SGHRS and CDR2 YFSETQ. This CDR3 has 13 amino acids. The DNA of the CDR3 is TGCGCCAGCAGCTTTGAGGGTCACAATGAGCAGTTCTTC. Its translation is CASSFEGHNEQFF.

V gene TRBV20-1 combines with J gene TRBJ2-1; 12 nucleotides agree with TRBD2. CDR3 length equals 14 residues. V lost 6 bases to trimming and J lost 4 bases; unmatched junction nucleotides: 4. CDR1 DFQATT and CDR2 SNEGSKA come from the germline V gene (reference sequence). This chain's CDR3 is CSASLAGGYNEQFF. CDR3 DNA sequence: TGCAGTGCCAGCCTAGCGGGAGGGTACAATGAGCAGTTCTTC.